This TCR beta chain derives from a study of vaccination and CD4 T cells after COVID-19. With the Oncomine TCR Beta short-read assay, DNA from cultured CD4+ T cells was sequenced. Each CDR3 protein gets one entry after TCRdb re-called the PCR reads with MiXCR. The sample has roughly 25,000 distinct CDR3 sequences, less than 40% seen once; the top ten hold roughly 3%. V lost 2 bases and J lost 4; bases outside the gene matches: 6. Germline-derived CDR1 and CDR2 are MNHEY and SVGEGT. The CDR3 has 17 residues. Findings of the study overall: In convalescent patients, a median roughly 90% of reactive clones appeared only post-vaccination. Recorded median SARS-CoV-2-reactive clonotype numbers increased from approximately 21 to 40 without reaching significance.

This clonotype is labeled as medium-sized. Its matching antigen is unknown. Time point here: late sampling 161 to 241 days after vaccination in a few convalescent patients. Treatment: roughly 10-day PBMC culture with coronavirus spike peptide pools or control peptides (ViraFEST assay). The sequences come from CD4+ T cells from blood, cultured in vitro, collected about 7 months after SARS-CoV-2 vaccination. This chain joins TRBV6-2 or TRBV6-3 and TRBJ2-5; 14 bases fit TRBD2. The source is a human donor who had recovered from COVID-19. The CDR3 region is CASSYSPGLAGVETQYF. CDR3 DNA sequence: TGTGCCAGCAGTTACAGCCCGGGACTAGCGGGAGTAGAGACCCAGTACTTC.